In its sample, the clone carrying this TCR beta chain was seen a few times. The antigen remains undetermined. Of the isolated RNA, all was reverse transcribed, and so the sequenced material was expressed TCRB transcripts. Sequenced by immunoSEQ multiplex PCR; TCRdb stores in-frame clones only, minus some. Of around 280,000 clones listed, over 14% are singletons. V lost 5 bases to trimming and J lost 5 bases, with 15 bases between them. The CDR3 has 14 residues. The germline V gene encodes CDR1 MDHEN and CDR2 SYDVKM. The data are from a study of beta chain features in type 1 diabetes. Overall study results and limits: Researchers report that Type 1 diabetes patients had moderately but significantly shorter TCRB CDR3s across all four CD4+ subsets.

The chain combines TRBV28 with TRBJ2-5, with D possibly matching TRBD2 (6 bases). Sample: naive CD4+ T cells from blood. The sequence came from a man younger than 35 with type 1 diabetes. The CDR3 DNA is TGTGCCAGCAGTCCCCTACCCGGGAGCGAGACCCAGTACTTC. The encoded protein is CASSPLPGSETQYF.